The 2 T cell receptor beta chains below all came from one sample that was sequenced in a study of shared clonotypes between healthy human individuals (dated by TCRdb to about 2020). Library construction relied on the immunoSEQ multiplex PCR assay. This is the immuneACCESS table as TCRdb keeps it, with only in-frame sequences that have V and J called. A part of the clones is gone; compared with another copy, unresolved V genes explain less than half, and the rest is unexplained. The sample table holds roughly 700,000 clones, of which over 65% were seen once. Over 1.5% of the sample is taken by the ten largest. Specimen: memory CD4+ T cells sorted from blood. In the paper's terms, the cell subset or site label means: CD45RA-negative fraction. Receptor source: a woman aged 25-40 years in good health.

Worth noting for this clone: The sample holds other DNA sequences that translate to the same CDR3. The chain employs TRBV2 and TRBJ2-1, with 12 positions matching TRBD2. Losses at the gene ends were 4 bases for V and 7 bases for J; bases not matched to a gene: 2. The CDR3 is 14 residues long. The germline V gene encodes CDR1 SNHLY and CDR2 FYNNEI. In nucleotides, the CDR3 is TGTGCCAGCAGTGGACTAGCGGGAGTGAATGAGCAGTTCTTC. Protein: CASSGLAGVNEQFF.

This clone has a single count. The chain carries TRBV30 and TRBJ1-6, with a possible D match to TRBD1 (5 bases). The CDR3 is made up of 14 amino acids. V dropped 3 bases and J dropped 5 bases, with 11 bases sitting between them. CDR1 is GTSNPN, CDR2 SVGIG, per germline (reference sequence). The CDR3 DNA sequence: TGTGCCTGGAGGGAGGGGAGGCATAATTCACCCCTCCACTTT. It yields the protein CAWREGRHNSPLHF.